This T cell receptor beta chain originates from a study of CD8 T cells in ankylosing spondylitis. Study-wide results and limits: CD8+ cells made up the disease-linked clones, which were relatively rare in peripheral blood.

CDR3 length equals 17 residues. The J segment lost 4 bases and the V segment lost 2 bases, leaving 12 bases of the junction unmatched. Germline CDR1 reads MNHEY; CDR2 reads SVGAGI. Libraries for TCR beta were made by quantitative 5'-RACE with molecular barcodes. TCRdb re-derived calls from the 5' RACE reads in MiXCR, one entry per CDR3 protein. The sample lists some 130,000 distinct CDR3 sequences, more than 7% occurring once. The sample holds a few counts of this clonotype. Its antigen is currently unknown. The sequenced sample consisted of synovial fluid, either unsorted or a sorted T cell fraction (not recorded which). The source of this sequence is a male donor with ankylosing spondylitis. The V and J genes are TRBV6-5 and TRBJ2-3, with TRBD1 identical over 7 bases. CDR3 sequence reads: CASSYIFGRGFPDTQYF. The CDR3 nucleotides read TGTGCCAGCAGTTACATATTTGGCAGGGGGTTTCCAGATACGCAGTATTTT.